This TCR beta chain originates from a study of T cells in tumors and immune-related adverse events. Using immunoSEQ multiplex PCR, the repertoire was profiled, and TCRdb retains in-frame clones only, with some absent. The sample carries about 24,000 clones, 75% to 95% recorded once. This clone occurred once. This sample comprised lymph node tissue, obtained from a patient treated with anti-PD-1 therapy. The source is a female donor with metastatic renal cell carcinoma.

The CDR3 DNA reads as TGTGCCAGCAGCTTAACGCCGAGCGGGAATTCAGTGAATGAGCAGTTCTTC. This sequence encodes CASSLTPSGNSVNEQFF. The chain is built from TRBV7-6 and TRBJ2-1; TRBD2 matches at 7 bases. V shed 2 bases, J shed 7 bases, and the junction held 14 bases outside the gene matches. The CDR3 contains 17 residues. CDR1 is SGHVS and CDR2 is FNYEAQ in the germline V gene. Using reference TRBV7-6 and TRBJ2-1 for the parts outside the CDR3, the full variable domain is GAGVSQSPRYKVTKRGQDVALRCDPISGHVSLYWYRQALGQGPEFLTYFNYEAQQDKSGLPNDRFSAERPEGSISTLTIQRTEQRDSAMYRCASSLTPSGNSVNEQFFGPGTRLTVL.